These 10 T cell receptor beta chains were all obtained from the same sample, sequenced in a study of shared clonotypes between healthy human individuals. The method was immunoSEQ multiplex PCR; TCRdb's version includes in-frame clones alone and lacks a portion of them. Among 110,000 or so clones, around 73% were seen once, and the ten largest hold 20% to 25%. The sample was memory CD8+ T cells sorted from blood. Subset here: CD45RO+ cells pooled with CCR7-negative TemRA cells. The source is a woman in her thirties in good health.

DNA for the CDR3: TGTGCCACCACAGGGGTGATATCCCACGAGCAGTACTTC. Protein: CATTGVISHEQYF. This sequence joins TRBV28 and TRBJ2-5; 7 bases fit TRBD1. With the DNA end fitting TRBJ2-7 better, the J assignment may be wrong. CDR3 length: 13 amino acids. Germline V gives CDR1 MDHEN, CDR2 SYDVKM.

The genes are TRBV18 and TRBJ2-5; D may be TRBD2 (5 bases). V lost 3 bases to trimming and J lost 11 bases, with 10 bases between them. Germline V CDR1 and CDR2: KGHSH, LQKENI. There are 11 residues in the CDR3. The DNA for the CDR3 is TGTGCCAGCTCACCGCTGTGGGAGCAGTACTTC. Its protein product is CASSPLWEQYF.

The rearrangement links TRBV15 to TRBJ2-2; D remains unclear. Trimming removed 2 bases at V and 1 base at J, with 8 bases between. Germline V gene sequence: CDR1 LNHNV, CDR2 YYDKDF (reference sequence). The CDR3 consists of 15 residues. DNA of the CDR3: TGTGCCACCAGCAGAACGAAGGTGAACACCGGGGAGCTGTTTTTT. Protein: CATSRTKVNTGELFF.

This clone turned up a few times. The chain couples TRBV6-6 to TRBJ2-3, with 10 nucleotides matching TRBD1. There are 15 residues in the CDR3. The J segment lost 2 bases and the V segment lost 8 bases, leaving 7 bases of the junction unmatched. CDR1 MNHNY and CDR2 SVGAGI come from the germline V gene (reference sequence). CDR3: CASLAGTGDTDTQYF. CDR3 bases: TGTGCCAGCCTTGCCGGGACAGGGGACACAGATACGCAGTATTTT.

This clone was observed once. The chain carries TRBV29-1 and TRBJ1-1, with a possible D match to TRBD1 (6 bases). In germline, CDR1 is SQVTM, CDR2 ANQGSEA. The CDR3 has 15 amino acids. V was pared by 4 bases and J by 1 base, with 16 bases between. This chain's CDR3 is CSVALRGTRNTEAFF. The CDR3 DNA reads as TGCAGCGTTGCGTTAAGAGGGACACGGAACACTGAAGCTTTCTTT.

This chain connects TRBV28 to TRBJ1-1, with TRBD1 matching 10 bases. Germline CDR1 and CDR2: MDHEN and SYDVKM. Trimming removed 5 bases from V and 3 bases from J; junction bases left unmatched: 12. The CDR3 totals 17 residues. DNA of the CDR3: TGTGCCAGCAGTCTACCGATGACCGGGACAGGGGACACTGAAGCTTTCTTT. This translates into CASSLPMTGTGDTEAFF.

The chain recombines TRBV28 with TRBJ2-7; TRBD2 might be the D (7 bases). In germline, CDR1 is MDHEN, CDR2 SYDVKM. V lost 10 bases to trimming and J lost 0 bases, with 22 bases between them. There are 16 residues in the CDR3. The CDR3, as DNA: TGTGCCACGACGGGGGCGGGAGCCACCTCCTCCTACGAGCAGTACTTC. Its protein product is CATTGAGATSSYEQYF.

The chain couples TRBV7-2 to TRBJ2-1; 12 nucleotides match TRBD2. J gave up 1 base and V 5 bases, and 6 bases lay outside the gene matches. Germline values: CDR1 SGHTA, CDR2 FQGNSA. This CDR3 comprises 17 residues. CDR3 protein: CASSGRTSGTSYNEQFF. In DNA form, the CDR3 reads TGTGCCAGCAGCGGGCGGACTAGCGGGACTTCCTACAATGAGCAGTTCTTC.

CDR3 amino acids: CASSPLTGYNSGNTIYF. The CDR3 DNA is TGTGCCAGCTCACCTTTGACAGGATATAACTCTGGAAACACCATATATTTT. The rearrangement uses TRBV18 and TRBJ1-3; D is possibly TRBD1 (6 bases). Germline V CDR1 and CDR2: KGHSH, LQKENI. The CDR3 consists of 17 residues. The V end lost 3 bases, the J end lost 0 bases, and 15 bases lay between the germline ends. The variable domain in full, completed from reference TRBV18 and TRBJ1-3, reads NAGVMQNPRHLVRRRGQEARLRCSPMKGHSHVYWYRQLPEEGLKFMVYLQKENIIDESGMPKERFSAEFPKEGPSILRIQQVVRGDSAAYFCASSPLTGYNSGNTIYFGEGSWLTVV.

This clone was found once. This rearrangement joins TRBV19 to TRBJ1-2; D not certain. The V gene lost 7 bases and the J gene lost 7 bases, with 25 bases spanning the gap. CDR3 size: 16 residues. Looked up from germline, CDR1 is LNHDA and CDR2 is SQIVND (reference sequence). CDR3 loop: CASKVPQSRVSGGYTF. The CDR3 DNA reads TGTGCCAGTAAGGTCCCCCAGAGCCGGGTTTCAGGTGGCTACACCTTC.